A selection of T cell receptor beta chains follows, all from one sample in a study of shared clonotypes between healthy human individuals. Produced via immunoSEQ multiplex PCR; TCRdb's table is partial and in-frame only. The data hold around 2.1 million clones, with about 94% observed a single time. Sequenced: naive CD4+ T cells sorted from blood. The receptors were sampled from a man aged 18 to 35 in good health. Both conserved end residues are part of each CDR3. A D gene is named only where the DNA matches it firmly. Rows give clone size only sometimes, using once, few, many, or a class for an expanded clone.

CDR3	DNA	J	size	V	D
CASSRRSSGRVETQYF	TGTGCCAGCAGCCGACGATCTAGCGGGAGAGTTGAGACCCAGTACTTC	TRBJ2-5	-	TRBV7-2	TRBD2
CASSLVGGETQYF	TGCGCCAGCAGCCTGGTAGGGGGCGAGACCCAGTACTTC	TRBJ2-5	-	TRBV5-1	TRBD1
CASSLAPSGVQETQYF	TGTGCCAGCAGCTTAGCGCCTAGCGGGGTACAAGAGACCCAGTACTTC	TRBJ2-5	-	TRBV7-2	TRBD2
CAISGVGDSQETQYF	TGTGCCATCAGTGGGGTCGGGGACTCCCAAGAGACCCAGTACTTC	TRBJ2-5	-	TRBV10-3	-
CASSWGSFNAVETQYF	TGTGCCAGCAGTTGGGGATCATTCAACGCAGTGGAGACCCAGTACTTC	TRBJ2-5	once	TRBV6-6	-
CAWRSHRDSPLHF	TGTGCCTGGAGGTCCCACAGAGATTCACCCCTCCACTTT	TRBJ1-6	-	TRBV30	-
CAISEGERQPQHF	TGTGCCATCAGTGAGGGCGAGAGACAGCCCCAGCATTTT	TRBJ1-5	-	TRBV10-3	-
CASSQVKGVKNTEAFF	TGTGCCAGCAGCCAAGTGAAGGGGGTAAAAAACACTGAAGCTTTCTTT	TRBJ1-1	-	TRBV14	-
CASSGQDGIYNSPLHF	TGTGCCAGCAGTGGACAGGATGGAATCTATAATTCACCCCTCCACTTT	TRBJ1-6	-	TRBV5-6	TRBD1
CASSLEGGENEQFF	TGTGCCAGCAGCTTGGAAGGGGGCGAGAATGAGCAGTTCTTC	TRBJ2-1	once	TRBV5-6	TRBD1
CASSNIRQGRGDYGYTF	TGCGCCAGCAGCAACATTCGACAGGGCCGAGGGGACTATGGCTACACCTTC	TRBJ1-2	once	TRBV4-1	TRBD1
CASSPMYSEGEQYF	TGTGCCAGCTCACCGATGTACTCGGAGGGAGAGCAGTACTTC	TRBJ2-7	-	TRBV18	-
CAIKGTSGYNEQFF	TGTGCCATCAAAGGGACTAGCGGATACAATGAGCAGTTCTTC	TRBJ2-1	-	TRBV10-3	TRBD2
CAWSSASYRSQETQYF	TGTGCCTGGAGCTCCGCCTCTTACAGGTCCCAAGAGACCCAGTACTTC	TRBJ2-5	-	TRBV30	-
CASRGTAMNTGELFF	TGTGCCAGCAGGGGGACAGCCATGAACACCGGGGAGCTGTTTTTT	TRBJ2-2	few	TRBV9	TRBD1
CASSRRVLGEQFF	TGTGCCAGCAGCCGAAGGGTTTTGGGAGAGCAGTTCTTC	TRBJ2-1	-	TRBV28	-
CAWSRQGSEEKLFF	TGTGCCTGGAGTAGACAGGGGAGCGAGGAAAAACTGTTTTTT	TRBJ1-4	-	TRBV30	TRBD1
CASSPTIPRRRYGYTF	TGTGCCAGTAGTCCCACAATACCCCGACGGCGATATGGCTACACCTTC	TRBJ1-2	-	TRBV19	-
CASSQPGQGNYGYTF	TGCGCCAGCAGCCAACCGGGACAGGGAAATTATGGCTACACCTTC	TRBJ1-2	once	TRBV4-1	TRBD1
CASSFGGNGELFF	TGTGCCAGCAGTTTCGGAGGGAATGGGGAGCTGTTTTTT	TRBJ2-2	-	TRBV6-6	-
CASSLSLGREKLFF	TGTGCCAGCAGTTTAAGCTTGGGACGTGAAAAACTGTTTTTT	TRBJ1-4	-	TRBV27	-
CASRLGQANTGELFF	TGTGCCAGCCGGCTCGGACAGGCGAACACCGGGGAGCTGTTTTTT	TRBJ2-2	-	TRBV27	TRBD1
CASSYSGAPGELFF	TGTGCCAGCAGTTACTCCGGCGCCCCCGGGGAGCTGTTTTTT	TRBJ2-2	-	TRBV6-6	-
CASSLGMNTEAFF	TGCGCCAGCAGCTTAGGCATGAACACTGAAGCTTTCTTT	TRBJ1-1	-	TRBV5-1	-
CASSIEREGAKNIQYF	TGTGCCAGTAGTATAGAGAGGGAGGGGGCCAAAAACATTCAGTACTTC	TRBJ2-4	-	TRBV19	TRBD2
CASTQRTSSNEQFF	TGTGCCAGCACCCAAAGGACCTCCTCGAATGAGCAGTTCTTC	TRBJ2-1	-	TRBV5-4	-
CASSLDRGSTEAFF	TGCGCCAGCAGCTTGGACAGGGGGAGCACTGAAGCTTTCTTT	TRBJ1-1	-	TRBV5-1	TRBD1
CAISPDSYGYTF	TGTGCCATCAGCCCTGACAGCTATGGCTACACCTTC	TRBJ1-2	-	TRBV10-3	-